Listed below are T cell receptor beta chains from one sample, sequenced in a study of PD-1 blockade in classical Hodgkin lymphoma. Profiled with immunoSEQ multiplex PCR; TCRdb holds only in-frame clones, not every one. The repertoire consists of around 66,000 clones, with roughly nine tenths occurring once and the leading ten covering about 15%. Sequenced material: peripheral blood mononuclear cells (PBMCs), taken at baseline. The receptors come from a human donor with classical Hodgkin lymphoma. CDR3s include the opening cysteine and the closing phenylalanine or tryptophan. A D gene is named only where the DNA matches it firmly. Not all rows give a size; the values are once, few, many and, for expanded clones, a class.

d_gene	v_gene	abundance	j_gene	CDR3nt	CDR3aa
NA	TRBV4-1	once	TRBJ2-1	TGCGCCAGCAGCCAAGGACTCCAGGATGAGCAGTTCTTC	CASSQGLQDEQFF
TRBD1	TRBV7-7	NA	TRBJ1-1	TGTGCTAGCAGCTGGGGGACAGCCGCTGAAGCTTTCTTT	CASSWGTAAEAFF
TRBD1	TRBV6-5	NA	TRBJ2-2	TGTGCCAGCAGGAAGGGACAGAGTCACACCGGGGAGCTGTTTTTT	CASRKGQSHTGELFF
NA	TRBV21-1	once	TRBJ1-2	TGTGCCAGCAGCAAAGAAGGTCTTTATGGCTACACCTTC	CASSKEGLYGYTF
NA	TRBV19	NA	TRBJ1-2	TGTGCCAGTAGTATAGATCCCCCAGCGCAGCCAGTGAACTATGGCTACACCTTC	CASSIDPPAQPVNYGYTF
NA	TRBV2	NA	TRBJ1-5	TGTGCCAGCAGTGAGTCCAGGGTGGACCAGCCCCAGCATTTT	CASSESRVDQPQHF
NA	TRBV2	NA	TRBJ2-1	TGTGCCAGCAGTGAAGGAACAGGTTTTTTTTACGGTGAGCAGTTCTTC	CASSEGTGFFYGEQFF
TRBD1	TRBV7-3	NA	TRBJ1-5	TGTGCCAGCAGCTCCCCGGGGACAGCTTCCCAGCCCCAGCATTTT	CASSSPGTASQPQHF
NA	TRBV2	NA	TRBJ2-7	TGTGCCAGCCCCGGGGAGAGCTCCTACGAGCAGTACTTC	CASPGESSYEQYF
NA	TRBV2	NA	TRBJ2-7	TGTGCCAGCACCCCTGGGCAGGGCCGATGGGAGCAGTACTTC	CASTPGQGRWEQYF
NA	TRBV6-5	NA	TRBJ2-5	TGTGCCAGCAGTTACGGGGGTAGCTGGGAAGGGACCCAGTACTTC	CASSYGGSWEGTQYF
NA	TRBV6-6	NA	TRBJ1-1	TGTGCCAGCAGTTATGGGGAAAGGACTGAAGCTTTCTTT	CASSYGERTEAFF
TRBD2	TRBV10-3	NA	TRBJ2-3	TGTGCCATCAGTGGTTTTACGGGGACTAACACAGATACGCAGTATTTT	CAISGFTGTNTDTQYF
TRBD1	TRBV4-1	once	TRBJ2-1	TGCGCCAGCAGCCGAGACAGGGGTTTTAACAATGAGCAGTTCTTC	CASSRDRGFNNEQFF
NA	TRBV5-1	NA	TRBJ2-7	TGCGCCAGCAGCTTGGAGCTACCCCACTCCTACGAGCAGTACTTC	CASSLELPHSYEQYF
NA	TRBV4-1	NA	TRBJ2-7	TGCGCCAGCAGCCAAATTTTCCGAGAGGACTACGAGCAGTACTTC	CASSQIFREDYEQYF
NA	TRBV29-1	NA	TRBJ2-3	TGCAGCGTTGAAGATGTTAGGGGGAGCACAGATACGCAGTATTTT	CSVEDVRGSTDTQYF